The entry that follows covers one TCR beta chain sequence. During its preparation, the TCRbeta library received unique molecular identifiers. Using its own MiXCR run on the PCR reads, TCRdb lists one record per CDR3 protein. Here the sample spans around 370,000 distinct CDR3 sequences, over 9% being singletons. This sample stems from a study of T-cell reconstitution after alpha-beta-depleted transplantation in children. CDR1 is DFQATT, CDR2 SNEGSKA, per germline (reference sequence). The length of the CDR3 is 16 residues. V shed 6 bases, J shed 3 bases, and the junction held 7 bases outside the gene matches.

The sequencing used PBMCs from the stem cell graft donor, collected from the stem cell graft. The receptor was isolated from a human donor who donated a stem cell graft to a child with acute lymphoblastic leukemia. The chain links TRBV20-1 to TRBJ2-3; TRBD2 matches at 15 bases. In DNA, the CDR3 is TGCAGTGCGCCGCTCGGACTAGCGGGAGGGACAGATACGCAGTATTTT. Encoded protein: CSAPLGLAGGTDTQYF.